These 32 T cell receptor beta chains originate from one sample sequenced in a study of beta chain features in type 1 diabetes. The whole isolated RNA underwent reverse transcription, so sequencing captured expressed TCRB transcripts. Profiling relied on immunoSEQ multiplex PCR, and the TCRdb table lists in-frame clones only, not all of them. The sample includes about 230,000 clones, over 8.5% seen only once; the top ten take just under 0.035%. Source material: naive CD4+ T cells from blood. The receptors come from a woman aged 18-29 years in good health.

This clone was counted a few times. This sequence joins TRBV9 and TRBJ1-2, with D tentatively TRBD1 (6 bases). Germline V gene data show CDR1 as SGDLS and CDR2 as YYNGEE. The CDR3 length is 16 residues. The germline V and J ends were trimmed by 4 bases and 2 bases, with 18 bases remaining between them. The CDR3 loop reads CASSLQPTTGNYGYTF. CDR3 nucleotide sequence: TGTGCCAGCAGCTTACAACCTACGACAGGCAACTATGGCTACACCTTC.

The chain recombines TRBV14 with TRBJ1-3; D unresolved. Trimming removed 4 bases at V and 4 bases at J, with 14 bases between. The CDR3 has 15 amino acids. Germline V gene data show CDR1 as SGHDN and CDR2 as FVKESK. Here the CDR3 DNA reads TGTGCCAGCAGCCTCGGTTCTGGTTTAGGAAACACCATATATTTT. This codes for CASSLGSGLGNTIYF. The whole variable domain, remainder taken from reference TRBV14 and TRBJ1-3, is EAGVTQFPSHSVIEKGQTVTLRCDPISGHDNLYWYRRVMGKEIKFLLHFVKESKQDESGMPNNRFLAERTGGTYSTLKVQPAELEDSGVYFCASSLGSGLGNTIYFGEGSWLTVV.

This clone was found a few times. The chain uses TRBV29-1 and TRBJ2-4, with 8 bases lining up with TRBD1. The CDR3 consists of 14 residues. The germline gives CDR1 SQVTM, CDR2 ANQGSEA. V lost 5 bases to trimming and J lost 0 bases; unmatched junction nucleotides: 3. DNA for the CDR3: TGCAGCGTTTCACAGGGGGAAGCCAAAAACATTCAGTACTTC. This gives the protein CSVSQGEAKNIQYF.

Only a few counts were recorded for this clone. The chain couples TRBV5-1 to TRBJ1-4, with D tentatively TRBD1 (6 bases). Per the germline V gene, CDR1 is SGHRS and CDR2 is YFSETQ. Trimming pared 2 bases from V and 5 bases from J, leaving 10 bases between. CDR3 length: 14 residues. This chain's CDR3 is CASSFGGRNEKLFF. CDR3 coding DNA: TGCGCCAGCAGCTTCGGGGGGCGGAATGAAAAACTGTTTTTT.

The rearrangement joins TRBV6-6 to TRBJ2-7, with D possibly TRBD1 on 6 matching bases. Germline lookup yields CDR1 MNHNY and CDR2 SVGAGI (reference sequence). CDR3 length: 14 residues. The V end was cut by 2 bases, the J end by 2 bases, with 10 bases between. In nucleotides, the CDR3 is TGTGCCAGCAGTTACAACAGGGAGACCTACGAGCAGTACTTC. Encoded protein: CASSYNRETYEQYF.

This clone was recorded a few times. DNA of the CDR3: TGTGCCAGCAGCTCACAGGGAGGGGGCACTGAAGCTTTCTTT. It codes for CASSSQGGGTEAFF. J is TRBJ1-1 and V is TRBV5-4; D perhaps matches TRBD1 (6 bases). The CDR3 runs 14 residues. The germline V gene encodes CDR1 SGHNT and CDR2 YYREEE (reference sequence). Deletions cut 3 bases from V and 4 bases from J, with 13 bases between.

This clone came up a few times. The chain links TRBV30 to TRBJ1-2, with TRBD1 matching 7 bases. The CDR3 spans 12 residues. Germline V gene lookup returns CDR1 GTSNPN and CDR2 SVGIG (reference sequence). The junction had 5 bases not matched to a gene; V was cut back by 2 bases and J by 8 bases. The CDR3 DNA sequence: TGTGCCTGGAGTCCCTTAGGGGGCGGCTACACCTTC. This gives the protein CAWSPLGGGYTF. The variable domain in full, completed from reference TRBV30 and TRBJ1-2, reads SQTIHQWPATLVQPVGSPLSLECTVEGTSNPNLYWYRQAAGRGLQLLFYSVGIGQISSEVPQNLSASRPQDRQFILSSKKLLLSDSGFYLCAWSPLGGGYTFGSGTRLTVV.

The CDR3 loop is CASRETGGKTEAFF. CDR3 nucleotides: TGTGCCAGCAGGGAGACAGGGGGGAAGACTGAAGCTTTCTTT. This chain links TRBV6-6 with TRBJ1-1, with TRBD1 matching 9 bases. Germline CDR1 MNHNY, CDR2 SVGAGI (reference sequence). The ends lost 6 bases at V and 5 bases at J; junction bases unmatched: 7. The CDR3 has 14 amino acids.

This chain connects TRBV19 to TRBJ2-6; maybe TRBD1 (6 bases). Between the trimmed V and J ends, which lost 4 bases and 1 base, there was a span of 11 bases. Germline-derived CDR1 and CDR2 are LNHDA and SQIVND (reference sequence). The CDR3 extends over 16 amino acids. DNA of the CDR3: TGTGCCAGTAGTAGGCCTACAGGGTCTGGGGCCAACGTCCTGACTTTC. Protein product: CASSRPTGSGANVLTF. The entire variable domain, with the rest obtained from reference TRBV19 and TRBJ2-6, is as follows: DGGITQSPKYLFRKEGQNVTLSCEQNLNHDAMYWYRQDPGQGLRLIYYSQIVNDFQKGDIAEGYSVSREKKESFPLTVTSAQKNPTAFYLCASSRPTGSGANVLTFGAGSRLTVL.

This clone was picked up a small number of times. The chain uses TRBV19 and TRBJ2-2, with 8 bases matching TRBD2. V lost 5 bases and J lost 5; bases outside the gene matches: 7. CDR1 and CDR2 (germline): LNHDA, SQIVND (reference sequence). This CDR3 has 15 residues. The DNA of the CDR3 is TGTGCCAGTAGTCGGGGGGGCGAGGGAACCGGGGAGCTGTTTTTT. It specifies CASSRGGEGTGELFF.

V is TRBV5-1 and J is TRBJ2-5; TRBD1 matches 11 bases. Trimming at V came to 2 bases and at J to 5 bases, leaving 2 bases not matched to a gene. Germline V gene data show CDR1 as SGHRS and CDR2 as YFSETQ. The CDR3 spans 14 residues. The CDR3 sequence: CASSFGQGAETQYF. The CDR3 coding sequence is TGCGCCAGCAGCTTCGGACAGGGGGCCGAGACCCAGTACTTC. The full variable domain, in which reference TRBV5-1 and TRBJ2-5 provide the parts outside the CDR3, is KAGVTQTPRYLIKTRGQQVTLSCSPISGHRSVSWYQQTPGQGLQFLFEYFSETQRNKGNFPGRFSGRQFSNSRSEMNVSTLELGDSALYLCASSFGQGAETQYFGPGTRLLVL.

The CDR3 DNA sequence: TGTGCCAGCAGCTTGTCCCTAGCGGGAGGGTCCTACGAGCAGTACTTC. This codes for CASSLSLAGGSYEQYF. J is TRBJ2-7 and V is TRBV5-4; 12 nucleotides agree with TRBD2. The CDR3 loop spans 16 amino acids. V was pared by 1 base and J by 1 base, with 3 bases of the junction left unmatched. The germline V gene has CDR1 SGHNT and CDR2 YYREEE (reference sequence).

This clone was seen a handful of times. CDR3 DNA: TGTGCCAGCAGTTCCGGGACATCTTCGAACACCGGGGAGCTGTTTTTT. This encodes CASSSGTSSNTGELFF. The chain combines TRBV27 with TRBJ2-2, with a possible D match to TRBD1 (6 bases). Germline lookup yields CDR1 MNHEY and CDR2 SMNVEV (reference sequence). Trimming stripped 4 bases from V and 0 bases from J, with 12 bases between. The length of the CDR3 is 16 residues.

There are a few counts of this clone. J is TRBJ1-5 and V is TRBV4-2; D remains ambiguous. Germline CDR1 is LGHNA and CDR2 is YNFKEQ. This CDR3 is 16 amino acids long. The V end lost 4 bases, the J end lost 0 bases, and 13 bases lay between the germline ends. CDR3 region: CASSPYPGGSNQPQHF. The CDR3 DNA reads as TGTGCCAGCAGCCCGTACCCGGGAGGTAGCAATCAGCCCCAGCATTTT.

This clone occurred a few times. The CDR3 region has the DNA TGTGCCAGTAGTATTCAGGGAACGGCCTACGAGCAGTACTTC. As protein: CASSIQGTAYEQYF. The chain joins TRBV19 to TRBJ2-7, with D possibly TRBD1 on 5 matching bases. CDR1 is LNHDA and CDR2 is SQIVND in the germline V gene (reference sequence). The CDR3 runs to 14 residues. V gave up 3 bases and J gave up 2 bases, with 11 bases separating them.

This clone was seen a few times. The V call is TRBV18, the J call TRBJ1-4, with 7 bases identical to TRBD1. The CDR3 extends over 17 amino acids. With 3 bases clipped from V and 1 base from J, the junction kept 8 bases outside the gene matches. Per the germline V gene, CDR1 is KGHSH and CDR2 is LQKENI. CDR3 coding DNA: TGTGCCAGCTCACCGGGACAGTGGGGTGTAACTAATGAAAAACTGTTTTTT. Its translation: CASSPGQWGVTNEKLFF.

The rearrangement joins TRBV15 to TRBJ2-7; 7 nucleotides match TRBD2. Germline V CDR1 and CDR2: LNHNV, YYDKDF (reference sequence). This CDR3 is built from 20 residues. V dropped 1 base and J dropped 8; count of bases not matched to a gene: 26. As DNA, the CDR3 is TGTGCCACCAGCAGAGCCCGCAGGGCTAGCGGATCCGACCAAATCCTCCAGCAGTACTTC. Its translation: CATSRARRASGSDQILQQYF. Complete variable domain (other parts from reference TRBV15 and TRBJ2-7): DAMVIQNPRYQVTQFGKPVTLSCSQTLNHNVMYWYQQKSSQAPKLLFHYYDKDFNNEADTPDNFQSRRPNTSFCFLDIRSPGLGDTAMYLCATSRARRASGSDQILQQYFGPGTRLTVT.

This clone appeared a few times. The genes are TRBV5-4 and TRBJ2-5; 10 nucleotides match TRBD2. The V gene end was trimmed by 3 bases and the J gene end by 1 base; junction bases not matched to a gene: 6. The germline V gene encodes CDR1 SGHNT and CDR2 YYREEE (reference sequence). CDR3 length equals 16 residues. For the CDR3, the DNA is TGTGCCAGCAGCTCTCCTGAGCGGGGGGGCCAAGAGACCCAGTACTTC. Protein sequence: CASSSPERGGQETQYF.

In its sample, this clone was seen a few times. The gene calls are TRBV7-8 and TRBJ2-3; D not certain. Looked up from germline, CDR1 is SGHVS and CDR2 is FQNEAQ. CDR3 size: 12 residues. Trimming shortened V by 4 bases and J by 0 bases, and 2 bases separated the two germline ends. The chain's CDR3 is CASSSSTDTQYF. CDR3 DNA: TGTGCCAGCAGCTCAAGCACAGATACGCAGTATTTT.

This chain links TRBV9 with TRBJ2-5, with TRBD1 matching 12 bases. With the DNA end fitting TRBJ2-7 better, the J assignment may be wrong. The germline V gene has CDR1 SGDLS and CDR2 YYNGEE. The CDR3 has 16 amino acids. For the CDR3, the DNA is TGTGCCAGCAGCGTACGACCCGGGACAGGGGGCAACGAGCAGTACTTC. The encoded protein is CASSVRPGTGGNEQYF.

V is TRBV11-2 and J is TRBJ1-4, with D hard to call. This CDR3 has 13 residues. Germline V gives CDR1 SGHAT, CDR2 FQNNGV. Trimming left V 0 bases short and J 8 bases short, with 7 bases between. CDR3 bases: TGTGCCAGCAGCTTAGATTGGGCCGAAAAACTGTTTTTT. Its translation is CASSLDWAEKLFF.

The chain couples TRBV7-9 to TRBJ1-6; D remains ambiguous. The CDR3 has 15 residues. Trimming removed 4 bases from V and 7 bases from J, with 14 bases in between. Germline CDR1 is SEHNR and CDR2 is FQNEAQ (reference sequence). CDR3 DNA: TGTGCCAGCAGCTCCGTTGTGTTTCGGAATTCACCCCTCCACTTT. Protein sequence: CASSSVVFRNSPLHF.

This rearrangement joins TRBV7-9 to TRBJ1-1, with D uncertain. This CDR3 is built from 15 residues. Trimming removed 5 bases at V and 3 bases at J, with 16 bases between. The germline V gene has CDR1 SEHNR and CDR2 FQNEAQ (reference sequence). CDR3 in amino acids: CASSHRQNWDTEAFF. The CDR3 DNA is TGTGCCAGCAGCCACCGACAAAATTGGGACACTGAAGCTTTCTTT.

This clone was seen only a few times. The chain links TRBV10-3 to TRBJ2-2; weak D call: TRBD2 (6 bases). The CDR3 sequence is 15 residues long. V lost 3 bases, J lost 1 base, and 9 bases lay in between. Germline lookup yields CDR1 ENHRY and CDR2 SYGVKD. CDR3 DNA sequence: TGTGCCATCAGTGACCAGACTAGGAACACCGGGGAGCTGTTTTTT. This gives the protein CAISDQTRNTGELFF.

This clone appeared a single time. CDR3 sequence (DNA): TGTGCCAGCAGCTTAGGAGGAACCAAAAACATTCAGTACTTC. Translated, it gives CASSLGGTKNIQYF. The V and J genes are TRBV7-8 and TRBJ2-4; D is undetermined. Germline V lookup: CDR1 SGHVS, CDR2 FQNEAQ. Trimming cost V 1 base and J 2 bases, with 6 bases left between them. The CDR3 spans 14 residues. Combining the CDR3 with reference TRBV7-8 and TRBJ2-4 gives the whole variable domain GAGVSQSPRYKVAKRGQDVALRCDPISGHVSLFWYQQALGQGPEFLTYFQNEAQLDKSGLPSDRFFAERPEGSVSTLKIQRTQQEDSAVYLCASSLGGTKNIQYFGAGTRLSVL.

This clone appeared a few times. The rearrangement joins TRBV5-4 to TRBJ2-3; tentatively, D is TRBD2 (5 bases). V lost 4 bases, J lost 2 bases, and 14 bases lay in between. Germline V CDR1 and CDR2: SGHNT, YYREEE (reference sequence). The CDR3 has 15 amino acids. The CDR3 loop is CASSPEGSITDTQYF. The CDR3 DNA reads as TGTGCCAGCAGCCCTGAGGGCTCCATCACAGATACGCAGTATTTT.

This chain links TRBV5-1 with TRBJ2-2; D perhaps matches TRBD2 (5 bases). This CDR3 is built from 13 residues. Per germline, CDR1 SGHRS and CDR2 YFSETQ. V lost 4 bases and J lost 6, with 10 bases in between. CDR3 in DNA: TGCGCCAGCAGCCCGGACTCCCCCGGGGAGCTGTTTTTT. Its translation is CASSPDSPGELFF.

In this sample, this clone turned up a few times. This chain joins TRBV6-4 and TRBJ2-1, with D possibly TRBD2 on 5 matching bases. Germline V gene lookup returns CDR1 MRHNA and CDR2 SNTAGT. Trimming left V 3 bases short and J 6 bases short, with 12 bases between. This CDR3 contains 14 residues. CDR3 DNA sequence: TGTGCCAGCAGTGAAGGGCCTAGCTCCAATGAGCAGTTCTTC. This codes for CASSEGPSSNEQFF.

This chain connects TRBV29-1 to TRBJ2-7, with D possibly matching TRBD2 (6 bases). Between the trimmed V and J ends, which lost 7 bases and 6 bases, there was a span of 22 bases. This CDR3 spans 14 amino acids. The germline gives CDR1 SQVTM, CDR2 ANQGSEA. CDR3 loop: CSGSSTGGGSEQYF. CDR3 nucleotide sequence: TGCAGCGGCTCCTCCACCGGGGGAGGCAGCGAGCAGTACTTC.

CDR3 protein: CASSVEVVGGNVFF. The CDR3 nucleotides read TGTGCCAGCAGCGTAGAGGTAGTCGGGGGGAATGTGTTCTTC. The chain carries TRBV9 and TRBJ2-1; 7 bases agree with TRBD2. The CDR3 spans 14 residues. Germline loops: CDR1 SGDLS, CDR2 YYNGEE. The V and J ends lost 0 bases and 15 bases, in that order; junction bases with no gene match: 12.

The V gene is TRBV2, the J gene TRBJ2-1; tentatively, D is TRBD2 (5 bases). This CDR3 has 15 amino acids. Germline V gives CDR1 SNHLY, CDR2 FYNNEI. The V end was cut by 8 bases, the J end by 0 bases, with 14 bases between. The CDR3 loop reads CASPGGLSSYNEQFF. The DNA of the CDR3 is TGTGCCAGCCCCGGCGGACTGAGCTCCTACAATGAGCAGTTCTTC.

The genes are TRBV15 and TRBJ2-1, with TRBD2 identical over 13 bases. J lost 8 bases, V lost 4 bases, and 11 bases had no gene match. CDR3 length: 17 residues. CDR1 and CDR2 (germline): LNHNV, YYDKDF (reference sequence). CDR3 sequence: CATSTVRLAGGGYEQFF. The CDR3 DNA sequence: TGTGCCACCAGCACAGTCCGACTAGCGGGAGGCGGCTATGAGCAGTTCTTC.